The T cell receptor beta chain under discussion was sequenced for a study of technical replicates of blood from a handful of donors. TCRdb keeps only in-frame clones here, not all; method: immunoSEQ multiplex PCR. In the table there are 95,000 or so clones, approximately 95% of which are singletons. The germline gives CDR1 LNHDA, CDR2 SQIVND (reference sequence). V lost 3 bases to trimming and J lost 7 bases; unmatched junction nucleotides: 16. The CDR3 consists of 18 residues. The receptor comes from a human donor in good health. What was sequenced was T cells isolated from PBMCs. The chain couples TRBV19 to TRBJ1-2; 11 positions match TRBD1. CDR3 sequence (DNA): TGTGCCAGTAGTATTGGCGGGACAGGGGGGGCGTTCGTCACTGGCTACACCTTC. This sequence encodes CASSIGGTGGAFVTGYTF.